This is a list of T cell receptor beta chains from one sample in a study of post-analysis software for immune sequencing data. TCRdb re-analysed the PCR reads in MiXCR, keeping a single row per CDR3 protein. Here the sample spans hundreds of thousands of distinct CDR3 sequences, about a third being singletons. Sequencing was done on a sample of blood. The receptor source for this set is a girl between 5 and 17 years old with multiple sclerosis. Each CDR3 is given with its conserved first and last residue. Clone size appears in some rows only: once, few, many, or a class for an expanded clone.

TRBJ2-5,TRBV28,-,CASSLTGGGRKTQYF
TRBJ2-5,TRBV20-1,-,CSAQGTSGAQETQYF
TRBJ2-1,TRBV6-6,once,CASSRVGGEQFF
TRBJ2-5,TRBV7-2,many,CASSFITVGQETQYF
TRBJ2-2,TRBV29-1,-,CSVVAAGELFF
TRBJ2-1,TRBV29-1,few,CSVGGLKISSYNEQFF
TRBJ2-7,TRBV12-3/TRBV12-4,few,CASSFSQAGKGHEQYF
TRBJ1-1,TRBV11-2,-,CASSLDLTEAFF
TRBJ1-2,TRBV2,once,CASSPRGVGPYGYTF
TRBJ1-2,TRBV20-1,-,CSARETRHYGYTF
TRBJ2-3,TRBV7-6,-,CASSMGLASDTQYF
TRBJ1-1,TRBV7-9,-,CASSIPSAGDTKAFF
TRBJ1-3,TRBV12-3/TRBV12-4,-,CASSLVGNTIYF
TRBJ1-2,TRBV9,-,CASSGGQGFYGYTF
TRBJ2-5,TRBV20-1,-,CSAKVAPQETQYF
TRBJ1-1,TRBV6-5,-,CASSYSYRGNTEAFF
TRBJ1-5,TRBV10-3,-,CAISESGSFNQPQHF
TRBJ1-6,TRBV7-2,-,CASSLGGFQSPLHF
TRBJ2-7,TRBV12-3/TRBV12-4,few,CASSPGQQYEQYF
TRBJ2-3,TRBV12-3/TRBV12-4,-,CASSETGNPDTQYF
TRBJ1-2,TRBV3-1,once,CASSQRTNYGYTF
TRBJ2-2,TRBV5-1,-,CASWSGANTGELFF
TRBJ2-1,TRBV4-2,-,CASSQESGLAAAWQFF
TRBJ2-7,TRBV10-3,-,CAISESGRANSYEQYF
TRBJ1-5,TRBV6-6,-,CASSPTGLRNQPQHF